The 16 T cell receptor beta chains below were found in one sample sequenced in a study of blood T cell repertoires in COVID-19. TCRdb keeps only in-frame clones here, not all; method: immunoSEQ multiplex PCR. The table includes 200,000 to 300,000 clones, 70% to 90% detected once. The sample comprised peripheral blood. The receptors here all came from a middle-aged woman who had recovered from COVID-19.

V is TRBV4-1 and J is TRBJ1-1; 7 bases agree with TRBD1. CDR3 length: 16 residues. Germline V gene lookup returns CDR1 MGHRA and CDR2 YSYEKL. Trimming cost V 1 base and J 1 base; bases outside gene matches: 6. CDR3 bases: TGCGCCAGCAGCCAAGCGCCGACAGGGACGAACACTGAAGCTTTCTTT. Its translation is CASSQAPTGTNTEAFF.

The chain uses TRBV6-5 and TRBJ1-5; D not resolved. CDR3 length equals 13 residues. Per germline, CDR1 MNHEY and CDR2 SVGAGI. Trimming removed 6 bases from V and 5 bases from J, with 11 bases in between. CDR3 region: CASSAGGDQPQHF. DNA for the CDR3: TGTGCCAGCAGCGCAGGTGGTGATCAGCCCCAGCATTTT.

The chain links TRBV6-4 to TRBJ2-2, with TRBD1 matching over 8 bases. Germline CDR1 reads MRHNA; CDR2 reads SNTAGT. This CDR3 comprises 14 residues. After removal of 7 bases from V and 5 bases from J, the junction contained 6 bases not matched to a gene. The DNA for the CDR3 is TGTGCCAGCACCCCGGACAGGGCGACCGGGGAGCTGTTTTTT. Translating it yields CASTPDRATGELFF.

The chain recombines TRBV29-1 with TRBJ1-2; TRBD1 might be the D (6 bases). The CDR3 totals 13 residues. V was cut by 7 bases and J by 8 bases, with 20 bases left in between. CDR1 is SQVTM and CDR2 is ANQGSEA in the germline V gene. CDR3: CSARGAPEGGYTF. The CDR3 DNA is TGCAGCGCCCGGGGGGCCCCTGAGGGCGGCTACACCTTC.

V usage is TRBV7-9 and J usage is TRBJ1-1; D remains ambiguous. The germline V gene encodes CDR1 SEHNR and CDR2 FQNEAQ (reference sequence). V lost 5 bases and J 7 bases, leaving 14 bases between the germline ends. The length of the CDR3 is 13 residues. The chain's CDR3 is CASSPPGENEAFF. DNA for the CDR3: TGTGCCAGCAGCCCCCCCGGGGAGAATGAAGCTTTCTTT. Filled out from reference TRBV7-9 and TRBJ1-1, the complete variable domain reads DTGVSQNPRHKITKRGQNVTFRCDPISEHNRLYWYRQTLGQGPEFLTYFQNEAQLEKSRLLSDRFSAERPKGSFSTLEIQRTEQGDSAMYLCASSPPGENEAFFGQGTRLTVV.

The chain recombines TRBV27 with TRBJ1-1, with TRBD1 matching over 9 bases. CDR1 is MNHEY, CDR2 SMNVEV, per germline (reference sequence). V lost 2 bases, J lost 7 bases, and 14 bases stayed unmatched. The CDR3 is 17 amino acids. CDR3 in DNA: TGTGCCAGCAGTTTAGTGCGCCGGGACAGGGAGCCCATTGAAGCTTTCTTT. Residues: CASSLVRRDREPIEAFF.

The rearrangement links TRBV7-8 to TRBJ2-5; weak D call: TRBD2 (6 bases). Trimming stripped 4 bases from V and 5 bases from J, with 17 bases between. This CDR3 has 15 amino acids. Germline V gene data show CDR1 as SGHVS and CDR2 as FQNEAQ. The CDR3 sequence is CASSSVGLSQETQYF. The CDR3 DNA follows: TGTGCCAGCAGCTCGGTGGGACTTTCCCAGGAGACCCAGTACTTC.

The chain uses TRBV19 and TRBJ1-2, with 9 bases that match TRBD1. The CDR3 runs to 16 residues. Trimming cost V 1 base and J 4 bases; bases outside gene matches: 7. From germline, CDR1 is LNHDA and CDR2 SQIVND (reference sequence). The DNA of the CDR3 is TGTGCCAGTAGTATAGGTGGACAGGGGCGCGGCTATGGCTACACCTTC. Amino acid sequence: CASSIGGQGRGYGYTF.

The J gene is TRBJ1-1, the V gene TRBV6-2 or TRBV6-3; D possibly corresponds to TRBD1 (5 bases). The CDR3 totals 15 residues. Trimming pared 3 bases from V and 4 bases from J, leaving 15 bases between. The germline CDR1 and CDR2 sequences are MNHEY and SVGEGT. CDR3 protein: CASSYRVSGGTEAFF. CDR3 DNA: TGTGCCAGCAGTTATAGAGTTTCGGGGGGCACTGAAGCTTTCTTT.

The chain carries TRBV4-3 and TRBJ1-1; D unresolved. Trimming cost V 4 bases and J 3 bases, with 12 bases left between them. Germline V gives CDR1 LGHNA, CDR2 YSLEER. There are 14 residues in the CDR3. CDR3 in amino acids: CASSRARADTEAFF. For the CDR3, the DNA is TGCGCCAGCAGCCGCGCGAGGGCCGACACTGAAGCTTTCTTT.

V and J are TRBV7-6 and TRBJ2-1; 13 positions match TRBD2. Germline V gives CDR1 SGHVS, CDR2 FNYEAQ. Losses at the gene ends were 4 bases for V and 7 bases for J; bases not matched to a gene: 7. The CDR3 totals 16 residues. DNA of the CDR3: TGTGCCAGCAGCTCCCCACTAGCGGGAGGGCCTAATGAGCAGTTCTTC. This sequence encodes CASSSPLAGGPNEQFF. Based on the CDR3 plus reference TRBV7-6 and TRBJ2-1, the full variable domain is GAGVSQSPRYKVTKRGQDVALRCDPISGHVSLYWYRQALGQGPEFLTYFNYEAQQDKSGLPNDRFSAERPEGSISTLTIQRTEQRDSAMYRCASSSPLAGGPNEQFFGPGTRLTVL.

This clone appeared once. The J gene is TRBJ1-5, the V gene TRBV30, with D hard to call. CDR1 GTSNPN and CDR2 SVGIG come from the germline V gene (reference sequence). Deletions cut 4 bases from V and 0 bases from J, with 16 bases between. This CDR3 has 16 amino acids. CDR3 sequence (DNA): TGTGCCTGGAAGTCCCCCCCCAGGAATAGCAATCAGCCCCAGCATTTT. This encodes CAWKSPPRNSNQPQHF.

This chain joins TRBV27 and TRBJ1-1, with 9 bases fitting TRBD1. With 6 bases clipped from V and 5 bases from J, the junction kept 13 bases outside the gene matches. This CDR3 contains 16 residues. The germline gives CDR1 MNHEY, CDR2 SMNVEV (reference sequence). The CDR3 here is CASRPAGTGLWTEAFF. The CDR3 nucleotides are TGTGCCAGCAGACCGGCCGGGACAGGGCTTTGGACTGAAGCTTTCTTT.

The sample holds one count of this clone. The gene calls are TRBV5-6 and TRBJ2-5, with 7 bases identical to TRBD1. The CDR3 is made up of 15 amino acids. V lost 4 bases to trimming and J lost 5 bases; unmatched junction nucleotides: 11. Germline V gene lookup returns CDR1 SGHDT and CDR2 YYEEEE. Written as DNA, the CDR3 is TGTGCCAGCAGCCGTCACAGGGGTCGCCACGAGACCCAGTACTTC. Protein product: CASSRHRGRHETQYF.

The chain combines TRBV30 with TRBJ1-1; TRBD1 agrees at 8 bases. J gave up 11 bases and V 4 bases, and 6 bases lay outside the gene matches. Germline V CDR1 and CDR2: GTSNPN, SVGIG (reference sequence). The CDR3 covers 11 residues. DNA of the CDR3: TGTGCCTGGACCTCAGGGGGCCCGGCTTTCTTT. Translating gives CAWTSGGPAFF. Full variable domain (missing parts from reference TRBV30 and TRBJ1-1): SQTIHQWPATLVQPVGSPLSLECTVEGTSNPNLYWYRQAAGRGLQLLFYSVGIGQISSEVPQNLSASRPQDRQFILSSKKLLLSDSGFYLCAWTSGGPAFFGQGTRLTVV.

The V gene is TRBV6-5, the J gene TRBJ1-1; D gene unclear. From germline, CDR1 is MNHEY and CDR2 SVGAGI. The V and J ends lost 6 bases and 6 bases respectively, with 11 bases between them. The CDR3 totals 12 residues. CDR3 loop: CASRPPGAEAFF. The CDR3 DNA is TGTGCCAGCAGACCCCCCGGGGCTGAAGCTTTCTTT.